These T cell receptor beta chains were read from a single sample in a study of blood T cells in healthy people across ages. TCRdb reprocessed the 5' RACE reads with MiXCR, giving one entry per CDR3 protein. The sample carries 1.5 million to 2 million distinct CDR3 sequences, roughly two fifths recorded once. The sequencing input was blood. These receptors were collected from a human donor in good health. Each CDR3 is given with its conserved first and last residue. Fields, in order: D gene, J gene, V gene, clone size, CDR3 DNA, CDR3 protein. A D gene is named only where the DNA matches it firmly. Rows give clone size only sometimes, using once, few, many, or a class for an expanded clone.

TRBD1,TRBJ1-3,TRBV20-1,-,TGCAGTGCTAGAGAGCTACAGGGGATGGGAAACACCATATATTTT,CSARELQGMGNTIYF
TRBD1,TRBJ1-4,TRBV7-2,-,TGTGCCAGCAGCCCCAGACAGGGGTCGGTTGAAAAACTGTTTTTT,CASSPRQGSVEKLFF
-,TRBJ1-5,TRBV6-2/TRBV6-3,once,TGTACCAGCCAAGAGGGATATAGCAATCAGCCCCAGCATTTT,CTSQEGYSNQPQHF
TRBD1,TRBJ1-2,TRBV25-1,few,TGTGCCAGCAACCCCCGTGGGGACAGGGGAAAGGGTGGCTACACCTTC,CASNPRGDRGKGGYTF
-,TRBJ1-2,TRBV3-1,few,TGTGCCAGCAGCCCCAGGGCGTCTAACTATGGCTACACCTTC,CASSPRASNYGYTF
TRBD1,TRBJ2-7,TRBV12-3/TRBV12-4,-,TGTGCCAGCAGTTTAAACCAGGACAGGGTAGACCACGAGCAGTACTTC,CASSLNQDRVDHEQYF
TRBD1,TRBJ2-5,TRBV28,-,TGTGCCAGCATACTCCAGGGGGCCGGAGAGACCCAGTACTTC,CASILQGAGETQYF
-,TRBJ2-1,TRBV29-1,many,TGCAGCGTTGAACTAGTGGAGGGTGAGCAGTTCTTC,CSVELVEGEQFF
TRBD2,TRBJ2-1,TRBV7-2,-,TGTGCCAGCACCCGGGACGACGGGGGGGCGAAGAATGAGCAGTTCTTC,CASTRDDGGAKNEQFF
-,TRBJ2-3,TRBV29-1,-,TGCAGCCCTCGAGTGGGGGTAGAGGAGTATTTT,CSPRVGVEEYF
TRBD1,TRBJ1-2,TRBV12-3/TRBV12-4,few,TGTGCCAGCAGTCTCGGGCAGGGGGCTTTTAACTATGGCTACACCTTC,CASSLGQGAFNYGYTF
-,TRBJ2-7,TRBV7-2,-,TGTGCCGGCAGCTTAGAGCACGCGATGTACGAGCAGTACTTC,CAGSLEHAMYEQYF
-,TRBJ1-2,TRBV12-3/TRBV12-4,many,TGTGCCAGCAGTTTACTGCGGGCGAACTATGGCTACACCTTC,CASSLLRANYGYTF
-,TRBJ1-5,TRBV29-1,-,TGCAGCGTTAGGGAAGAGGTAAATCAGCCCCAGCATTTT,CSVREEVNQPQHF
TRBD1,TRBJ1-4,TRBV29-1,-,TGCAGCGTCGCCGACAGGGGGTCTAATGAAAAACTGTGTTTT,CSVADRGSNEKLCF
-,TRBJ2-5,TRBV4-2,-,TGTGCCAGCAGCCAAGAAGACTACCAAGAGACCCAGTACTTC,CASSQEDYQETQYF
-,TRBJ1-2,TRBV6-2/TRBV6-3,few,TGTGCCAGCAGTTACCTCGGCTCTATGAGAGGAGGCTACACCTTC,CASSYLGSMRGGYTF
-,TRBJ2-3,TRBV15,-,TGTGCCACCAGCAGAGATCTCGTTTTTGCAGATACGCAGTATTTT,CATSRDLVFADTQYF
-,TRBJ2-7,TRBV28,-,TGTGCCAGCATCGCCCCAGGGAGTCGATACGAGCAGTACTTC,CASIAPGSRYEQYF
-,TRBJ2-7,TRBV20-1,-,TGCAGTGCTAAACCCTACAGCGCCGAGCAGTACTTC,CSAKPYSAEQYF
-,TRBJ2-3,TRBV4-3,-,TGCGCCAGCAGCCAAGCGGCTGGGATCACAGATACGCAGTATTTT,CASSQAAGITDTQYF
-,TRBJ1-2,TRBV3-1,-,TGTGCCAGCAGCCAGGATTTGACCCGACGGGGCTACACCTTC,CASSQDLTRRGYTF
-,TRBJ1-1,TRBV29-1,-,TGCAGCGCCCGGCCAACGGGTTCCCCTGAAGCTTTCTTT,CSARPTGSPEAFF
-,TRBJ1-1,TRBV4-3,-,TGCGCCAGCAGCCAAGATAGAGTTGCGAACACTGAAGCTTTCTTT,CASSQDRVANTEAFF
TRBD2,TRBJ2-5,TRBV20-1,few,TGCAGTGCTAGAGATCCGGGACTAGCGTCGGGAGAGACCCAGTACTTC,CSARDPGLASGETQYF
-,TRBJ1-6,TRBV4-1,once,TGCGCCAGCAGCCCTCATGGGGCCGGGTCGGATTCACCCCTCCACTTT,CASSPHGAGSDSPLHF
-,TRBJ2-7,TRBV7-8,-,TGTGCCAGCAGCCATAGGGGCAGATCCTACGAGCAGTACTTC,CASSHRGRSYEQYF
TRBD2,TRBJ2-3,TRBV29-1,-,TGCAGCGTTGACAAACTAGCGGGCACAGATACGCAGTATTTT,CSVDKLAGTDTQYF
-,TRBJ2-6,TRBV2,-,TGTGCCATATCTGGGGCCAACGTCCTGACTTTC,CAISGANVLTF
-,TRBJ1-6,TRBV3-1,-,TGTGCCAGCAGCCACCCCGGGCAGTCCTATAATTCACCCCTCCACTTT,CASSHPGQSYNSPLHF
-,TRBJ1-2,TRBV12-3/TRBV12-4,-,TGTGCCAGCAAACTGACAGTCCATGGCTACACCTTC,CASKLTVHGYTF
TRBD1,TRBJ1-2,TRBV4-2,few,TGTGCCAGCAGCCAAGACCGACAGGGGGCCGGGGATGGCTACACCTTC,CASSQDRQGAGDGYTF
-,TRBJ2-2,TRBV12-3/TRBV12-4,-,TGTGCCAGCAGTATCGGGAGATCTGGTATCACCGGGGAGCTGTTTTTT,CASSIGRSGITGELFF
-,TRBJ1-2,TRBV6-1,-,TGTGCCAGCAGTCCAGAACCCTCAGGGTGGACTAACTATGGCTACACCTTC,CASSPEPSGWTNYGYTF
-,TRBJ2-7,TRBV2,few,TGTGCCAGCAGGTTGCAACCAACCACCTACGAGCAGTACTTC,CASRLQPTTYEQYF
-,TRBJ1-1,TRBV29-1,few,TGCAGCGTCCGGACAGAAGTGAACACTGAAGCTTTCTTT,CSVRTEVNTEAFF
-,TRBJ1-1,TRBV5-1,-,TGCGCCAGCGGGAGGTGGAACACTGAAGCTTTCTTT,CASGRWNTEAFF
-,TRBJ1-2,TRBV24-1,-,TGTGCCACCAGTGATTCGGGGACTTATGGCTACACCTTC,CATSDSGTYGYTF
-,TRBJ2-1,TRBV4-3,-,TGCGCCAGCAGCCAAGAGCTGGGGCGGGTACCGCCCCTAGTTCGGGATGAGCAGTTCTTC,CASSQELGRVPPLVRDEQFF
-,TRBJ1-2,TRBV20-1,-,TGCAGTGCTAGGGGTGGGCCTTTAGCTAACTATGGCTACACCTTC,CSARGGPLANYGYTF
TRBD1,TRBJ1-2,TRBV7-2,-,TGTGCCAGCAGCCGGATACGGACAGGGGCTAACTATGGCTACACCTTC,CASSRIRTGANYGYTF
-,TRBJ2-1,TRBV29-1,many,TGCAGCGTTGAGGTCCAGGGCTACAATGAGCAGTTCTTC,CSVEVQGYNEQFF
TRBD2,TRBJ2-7,TRBV12-3/TRBV12-4,-,TGTGCCAGCAGTCCCGGACTAGCGGGGGGGCTTAACGAGCAGTACTTC,CASSPGLAGGLNEQYF
-,TRBJ1-3,TRBV12-3/TRBV12-4,few,TGTGCCAGCAGTTTCGGGACTAGCACCATATATTTT,CASSFGTSTIYF
-,TRBJ1-5,TRBV15,-,TGTGCCACCAGCACAGGTCAGGCTTCGGATCAGCCCCAGCATTTT,CATSTGQASDQPQHF
-,TRBJ2-3,TRBV5-6,-,TGTGCCAGCAGCTTGCCAGGGGGGGTGACAGATACGCAGTATTTT,CASSLPGGVTDTQYF
-,TRBJ1-1,TRBV5-1,-,TGCGCCAGCAGCTTGGCCAAAGGTAGTGGGAACACTGAAGCTTTCTTT,CASSLAKGSGNTEAFF
-,TRBJ1-4,TRBV4-1,few,TGCGCCAGCAGCCAAGTAGTTGCTGAAAAACTGTTTTTT,CASSQVVAEKLFF
-,TRBJ1-1,TRBV4-1,few,TGCGCCAGCAGCCCCAAAGGACCCTGGGACACTGAAGCTTTCTTT,CASSPKGPWDTEAFF
-,TRBJ2-4,TRBV4-3,-,TGCGCCAGCAGCCAAGATTTGGAGGAAGGGATAGCCAAAAACATTCAGTACTTC,CASSQDLEEGIAKNIQYF
TRBD2,TRBJ2-7,TRBV5-1,few,TGCGCCAGCAGCTGGAGGCCCCTAGGAGCGGGGGAGGACGAGCAGTACTTC,CASSWRPLGAGEDEQYF
TRBD2,TRBJ2-7,TRBV6-2/TRBV6-3,-,TGTGCCAGCAGTGCCCGGGAGGCCTACGAGCAGTACTTC,CASSAREAYEQYF
TRBD1,TRBJ1-5,TRBV6-2/TRBV6-3,-,TGTGCCAGCGCGGGACAGGCCAATCAGCCCCAGCATTTT,CASAGQANQPQHF